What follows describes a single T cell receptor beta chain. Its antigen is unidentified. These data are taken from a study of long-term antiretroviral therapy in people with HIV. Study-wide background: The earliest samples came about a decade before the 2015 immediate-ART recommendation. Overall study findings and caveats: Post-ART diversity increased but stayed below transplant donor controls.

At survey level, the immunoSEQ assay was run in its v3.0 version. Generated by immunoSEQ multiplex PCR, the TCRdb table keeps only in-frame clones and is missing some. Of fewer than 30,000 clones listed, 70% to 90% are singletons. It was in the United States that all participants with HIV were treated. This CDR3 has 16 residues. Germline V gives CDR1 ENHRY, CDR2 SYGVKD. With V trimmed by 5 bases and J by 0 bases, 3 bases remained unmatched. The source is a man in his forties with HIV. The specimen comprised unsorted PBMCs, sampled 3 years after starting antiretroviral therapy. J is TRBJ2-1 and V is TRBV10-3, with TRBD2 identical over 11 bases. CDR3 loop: CAISRTSGRSYNEQFF. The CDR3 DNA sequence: TGTGCCATCAGTAGGACTAGCGGGCGCTCCTACAATGAGCAGTTCTTC.